This T cell receptor (beta chain) derives from a study of patients and donors after allogeneic stem cell transplantation. Via MiXCR, TCRdb re-called the RT-PCR reads, giving one row per CDR3 protein. This table holds 20,000 or so distinct CDR3 sequences, 4.5% to 6% found once. Germline V gene sequence: CDR1 SGHDT, CDR2 YYEEEE. CDR3 length equals 12 residues. V lost 3 bases and J 3 bases, leaving 7 bases between the germline ends. The sample comprised blood, either unsorted or a sorted T cell fraction (not recorded which). V usage is TRBV5-6 and J usage is TRBJ2-7; perhaps TRBD1 as D (5 bases). The sequence derives from a human donor who was either an allogeneic HSCT recipient or a stem cell or donor lymphocyte infusion donor (not recorded which). It is not recorded whose cells these are; they may come from a transplant donor. CDR3 DNA: TGTGCCAGCAGCTACAGGTTCTACGAGCAGTACTTC. Translated, it gives CASSYRFYEQYF.